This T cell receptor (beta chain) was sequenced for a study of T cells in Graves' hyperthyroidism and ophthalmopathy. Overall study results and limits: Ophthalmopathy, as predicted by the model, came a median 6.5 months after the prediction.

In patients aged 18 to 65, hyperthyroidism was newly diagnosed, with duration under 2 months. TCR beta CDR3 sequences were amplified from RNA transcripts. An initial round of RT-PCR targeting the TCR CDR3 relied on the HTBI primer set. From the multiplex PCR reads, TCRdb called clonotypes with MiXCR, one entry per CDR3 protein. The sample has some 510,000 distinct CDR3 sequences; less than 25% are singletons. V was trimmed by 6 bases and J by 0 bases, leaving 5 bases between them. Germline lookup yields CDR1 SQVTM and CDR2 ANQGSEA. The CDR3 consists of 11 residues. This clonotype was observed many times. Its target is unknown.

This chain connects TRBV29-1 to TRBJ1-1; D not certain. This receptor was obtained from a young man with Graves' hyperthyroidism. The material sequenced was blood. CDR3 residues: CSVGLNTEAFF. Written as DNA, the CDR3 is TGCAGCGTAGGGCTGAACACTGAAGCTTTCTTT. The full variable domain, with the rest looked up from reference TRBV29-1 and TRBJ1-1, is SAVISQKPSRDICQRGTSLTIQCQVDSQVTMMFWYRQQPGQSLTLIATANQGSEATYESGFVIDKFPISRPNLTFSTLTVSNMSPEDSSIYLCSVGLNTEAFFGQGTRLTVV.